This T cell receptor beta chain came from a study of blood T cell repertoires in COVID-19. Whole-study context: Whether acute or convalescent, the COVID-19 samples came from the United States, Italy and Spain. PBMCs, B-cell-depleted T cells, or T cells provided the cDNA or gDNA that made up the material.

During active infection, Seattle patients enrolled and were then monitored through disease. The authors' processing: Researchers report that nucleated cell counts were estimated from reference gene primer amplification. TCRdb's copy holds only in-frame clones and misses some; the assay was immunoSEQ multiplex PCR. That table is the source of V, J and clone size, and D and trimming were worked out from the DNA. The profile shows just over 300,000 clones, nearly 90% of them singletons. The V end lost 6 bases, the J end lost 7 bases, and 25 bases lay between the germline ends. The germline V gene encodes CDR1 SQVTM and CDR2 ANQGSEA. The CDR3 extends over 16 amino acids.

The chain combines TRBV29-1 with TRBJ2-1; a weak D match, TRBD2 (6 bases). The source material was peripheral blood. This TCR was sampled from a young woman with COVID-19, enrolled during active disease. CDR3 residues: CSVEPRGRPYGNEQFF. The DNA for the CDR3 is TGCAGCGTCGAGCCCCGGGGGAGACCCTATGGTAATGAGCAGTTCTTC.